Sequencing of this T cell receptor (beta chain) was carried out in a study of brain T cells in children with intractable seizures. This CDR3 has 12 residues. V lost 2 bases and J lost 8, with 8 bases in between. Per the germline V gene, CDR1 is SGHTA and CDR2 is FQGNSA. The repertoire was sequenced with immunoSEQ multiplex PCR; TCRdb's copy has only in-frame clones and lacks some. The sample contains about 340,000 clones, 85% to 95% of which appear only once. Noted time point: blood from clinic visit 5 months post-surgery; TSC patient then seizure free. The sequenced cases were selected for having the highest brain T cell transcript signatures. At least one anti-epileptic drug was given before surgery.

The chain uses TRBV7-2 and TRBJ2-3; no firm D call. The specimen was peripheral blood, collected about 5 months after surgery. The receptor comes from a boy under two years old with tuberous sclerosis and intractable seizures. The DNA of the CDR3 is TGTGCCAGCAGCTTATTTGTCCGTACGCAGTATTTT. Translated: CASSLFVRTQYF. Complete variable domain (other parts from reference TRBV7-2 and TRBJ2-3): GAGVSQSPSNKVTEKGKDVELRCDPISGHTALYWYRQSLGQGLEFLIYFQGNSAPDKSGLPSDRFSAERTGGSVSTLTIQRTQQEDSAVYLCASSLFVRTQYFGPGTRLTVL.